This TCR beta chain was identified in a study of identical twins. TCRdb fed the 5' RACE reads into MiXCR, producing one record per CDR3 protein. The data contain 1,800,000 or so distinct CDR3 sequences, 25% to 35% of them seen just once; the ten biggest clones take up 0.25% to 0.3%. Study findings and constraints: Cross-sectional statistical analysis was relied on for the conclusions, without the same donors being followed. The more abundant beta clonotypes in cord blood had fewer insertions, and memory repertoires did not show this.

With regard to this clonotype: Its antigen is unidentified.

Donors uniformly comprised healthy Caucasians. With 0 bases clipped from V and 5 bases from J, the junction kept 5 bases outside the gene matches. Germline values: CDR1 DFQATT, CDR2 SNEGSKA (reference sequence). This CDR3 is built from 15 residues. This chain uses TRBV20-1 with TRBJ2-3, with TRBD2 identical over 10 bases. This clonotype was sampled from a newborn girl in good health. The specimen was cord blood. The CDR3 loop is CSARDARLAGDTQYF. The CDR3 DNA follows: TGCAGTGCTAGAGATGCCCGACTAGCGGGAGATACGCAGTATTTT.